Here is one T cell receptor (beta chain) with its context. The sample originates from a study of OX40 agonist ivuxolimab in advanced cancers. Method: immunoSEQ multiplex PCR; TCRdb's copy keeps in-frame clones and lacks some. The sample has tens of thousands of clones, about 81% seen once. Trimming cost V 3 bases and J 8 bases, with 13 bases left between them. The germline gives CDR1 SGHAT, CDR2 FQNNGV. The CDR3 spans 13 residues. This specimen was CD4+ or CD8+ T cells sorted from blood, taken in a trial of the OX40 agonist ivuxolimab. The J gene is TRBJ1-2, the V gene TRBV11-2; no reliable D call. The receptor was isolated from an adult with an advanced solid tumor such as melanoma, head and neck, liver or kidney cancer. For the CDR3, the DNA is TGTGCCAGCAGCTTGCCCCTTGGCGGGGGCTACACCTTC. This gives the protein CASSLPLGGGYTF.